The clone carrying this T cell receptor beta chain occurred many times. The target antigen is unknown. RNA transcripts yielded amplified TCR beta CDR3 regions. Carried out on the TCR CDR3, a first-round RT-PCR used the HTBI primer set. TCRdb called the multiplex PCR reads again in MiXCR, with one record for every CDR3 protein. Of under 650,000 distinct CDR3 sequences in the sample, around 15% were seen once. The CDR3 runs to 16 residues. CDR1 and CDR2 from the germline V gene are MNHEY and SMNVEV (reference sequence). Trimming took off 4 bases at V and 0 bases at J, with 15 bases between the two ends. This specimen comes from a study of T cells in Graves' hyperthyroidism and ophthalmopathy. General study findings and limits: Blood held most thyroid clonotypes expanded above 0.001 frequency.

No progression to ophthalmopathy during 18 months of follow-up defined stable disease. In patients aged 18 to 65, hyperthyroidism was newly diagnosed, with duration under 2 months. PBMCs were sourced from over 8.5 ml fresh peripheral blood. The gene calls are TRBV27 and TRBJ1-2; D may be TRBD1 (6 bases). This sequence was found in a woman aged 30 to 39 with Graves' hyperthyroidism. Sequenced material: blood. Written as DNA, the CDR3 is TGTGCCAGCAGTTCACCCCGGGAGGGGGCTAACTATGGCTACACCTTC. Translated, it gives CASSSPREGANYGYTF.